The 20 T cell receptor beta chains given below trace back to one sample, sequenced in a study of T cell responses to AZD1222 COVID-19 vaccine (dated by TCRdb to the early 2020s). The label giving this sample's time point can be read as: baseline before first vaccination. The receptor library was made with the immunoSEQ multiplex PCR assay. In its TCRdb copy, this immuneACCESS table keeps in-frame sequences only and misses some clones. Where compared with another copy, unresolved V genes explain less than half of these, and the others have no known cause. The sample profile shows around 140,000 clones; over 90% of them were found once. The top ten clones comprise under 2% of the sample. The sample was peripheral blood, taken on day 0 of AZD1222 vaccination. All receptors derive from an adult in good health.

This chain uses TRBV6-5 with TRBJ2-7, with D unclear. Germline V gene lookup returns CDR1 MNHEY and CDR2 SVGAGI. This CDR3 comprises 13 residues. Trimming left V 8 bases short and J 2 bases short, with 13 bases between. The CDR3 DNA is TGTGCCAGCTCCCTCGGCCCCACCTACGAGCAGTACTTC. The encoded protein is CASSLGPTYEQYF.

This clone appeared a single time. The rearrangement joins TRBV4-3 to TRBJ1-4, with D perhaps TRBD1 (5 bases). Germline CDR1 is LGHNA and CDR2 is YSLEER. Trimming removed 1 base from V and 5 bases from J, with 14 bases in between. The CDR3 is 16 residues long. The CDR3 here is CASSQVWGSGNEKLFF. DNA of the CDR3: TGCGCCAGCAGCCAAGTTTGGGGTTCAGGGAATGAAAAACTGTTTTTT.

This sequence joins TRBV6-5 and TRBJ2-7, with D maybe TRBD2 (5 bases). The CDR3 is 13 amino acids. Germline CDR1 and CDR2: MNHEY and SVGAGI. V was shortened by 0 bases and J by 3 bases, with 6 bases between the two germline ends. The CDR3 DNA sequence: TGTGCCAGCAGTTACTCCCGGGGCTACGAGCAGTACTTC. Its translation: CASSYSRGYEQYF.

This clone occurred once. The chain is built from TRBV6-6 and TRBJ1-3; D gene uncertain. The CDR3 loop spans 15 amino acids. Between the trimmed V and J ends, which lost 2 bases and 0 bases, there was a span of 8 bases. Germline V CDR1 and CDR2: MNHNY, SVGAGI (reference sequence). CDR3 bases: TGTGCCAGCAGTTACCGCGCGGTCTCTGGAAACACCATATATTTT. Amino acids: CASSYRAVSGNTIYF.

This chain connects TRBV11-1 to TRBJ1-2; no firm D call. V was shortened by 5 bases and J by 6 bases, with 13 bases between the two germline ends. CDR3 length equals 13 residues. Looked up from germline, CDR1 is SGHAT and CDR2 is FQDESV (reference sequence). CDR3 loop: CASSRGLMDGYTF. The CDR3 DNA is TGTGCCAGCAGCCGCGGCCTTATGGATGGCTACACCTTC.

The CDR3 protein is CASSLGPSVRAEQFF. CDR3 DNA: TGTGCCAGCAGCTTAGGCCCCTCTGTACGGGCTGAGCAGTTCTTC. J is TRBJ2-1 and V is TRBV7-2; D is uncertain. In germline, CDR1 is SGHTA, CDR2 FQGNSA. This CDR3 spans 15 amino acids. V lost 1 base and J lost 9, with 16 bases in between.

This rearrangement joins TRBV6-5 to TRBJ1-3; D is unresolved. CDR1 and CDR2 (germline): MNHEY, SVGAGI. The CDR3 contains 16 residues. Trimming shortened V by 2 bases and J by 0 bases, and 11 bases separated the two germline ends. CDR3 sequence reads: CASSYRGGFSGNTIYF. As DNA, the CDR3 is TGTGCCAGCAGTTACCGCGGAGGCTTCTCTGGAAACACCATATATTTT.

There are a few counts of this clone. This rearrangement joins TRBV6-2 or TRBV6-3 to TRBJ2-2; no clear D. The V gene's germline CDR1 is MNHEY and CDR2 SVGEGT. The V and J ends lost 2 bases and 3 bases respectively, with 4 bases between them. This CDR3 region has 13 residues. CDR3 residues: CASSYRDTGELFF. CDR3 sequence (DNA): TGTGCCAGCAGTTACAGGGACACCGGGGAGCTGTTTTTT.

This clone was picked up one time. The chain employs TRBV19 and TRBJ1-1; 7 bases align to TRBD1. The CDR3 runs to 14 residues. The germline V gene has CDR1 LNHDA and CDR2 SQIVND (reference sequence). V shed 7 bases, J shed 6 bases, and the junction held 11 bases outside the gene matches. This CDR3 is CASTKGQLFAEAFF. The DNA for the CDR3 is TGTGCCAGTACCAAGGGACAGCTTTTTGCTGAAGCTTTCTTT.

The rearrangement uses TRBV30 and TRBJ2-5; the match to TRBD1 covers 7 bases. CDR1 is GTSNPN, CDR2 SVGIG, per germline (reference sequence). The V segment lost 3 bases and the J segment 5 bases; nucleotides outside the gene matches: 3. The CDR3 covers 12 residues. This CDR3 reads CAWSTGAETQYF. DNA for the CDR3: TGTGCCTGGAGCACAGGGGCGGAGACCCAGTACTTC. Full variable domain (rest looked up from reference TRBV30 and TRBJ2-5): SQTIHQWPATLVQPVGSPLSLECTVEGTSNPNLYWYRQAAGRGLQLLFYSVGIGQISSEVPQNLSASRPQDRQFILSSKKLLLSDSGFYLCAWSTGAETQYFGPGTRLLVL.

The chain has TRBV6-5 and TRBJ2-3; D uncertain. Trimming left V 4 bases short and J 3 bases short, with 11 bases between. The CDR3 is 14 residues long. Germline V lookup: CDR1 MNHEY, CDR2 SVGAGI. Here the CDR3 DNA reads TGTGCCAGCAGTTCCTTCGCTCCTACAGATACGCAGTATTTT. It codes for CASSSFAPTDTQYF.

The chain combines TRBV4-1 with TRBJ2-1; the D gene is possibly TRBD2 (6 bases). This CDR3 region has 17 residues. The germline V gene has CDR1 MGHRA and CDR2 YSYEKL. The V end was cut by 4 bases, the J end by 3 bases, with 19 bases between. CDR3 residues: CASSPSRQEGRYNEQFF. The CDR3 DNA reads TGCGCCAGCAGCCCCTCCCGCCAGGAGGGTCGCTACAATGAGCAGTTCTTC.

The V gene is TRBV19, the J gene TRBJ2-7, with 7 bases that match TRBD1. Unmatched junction bases numbered 10, after V lost 1 base and J lost 4 bases. The CDR3 is made up of 16 amino acids. Germline CDR1 reads LNHDA; CDR2 reads SQIVND (reference sequence). Here the CDR3 reads CASSIAYRGRLYEQYF. The CDR3 nucleotides read TGTGCCAGTAGTATAGCCTACAGGGGTAGGCTGTACGAGCAGTACTTC.

This rearrangement joins TRBV19 to TRBJ2-7, with D possibly being TRBD2 (6 bases). The CDR3 contains 14 residues. Germline loops: CDR1 LNHDA, CDR2 SQIVND (reference sequence). Trimming stripped 5 bases from V and 6 bases from J, with 17 bases between. This CDR3 is CASSPLGGGGEQYF. DNA for the CDR3: TGTGCCAGTAGTCCCTTGGGAGGAGGTGGCGAGCAGTACTTC.

In nucleotides, the CDR3 is TGTGCCAGCAGCAACGACAGGGGGCGAACTTCACCCCTCCACTTT. It translates to CASSNDRGRTSPLHF. The chain links TRBV9 to TRBJ1-6, with 10 bases aligning to TRBD1. Per germline, CDR1 SGDLS and CDR2 YYNGEE. The CDR3 length is 15 residues. The trim removed 4 bases at V and 9 bases at J, leaving 7 bases unmatched.

The CDR3 DNA is TGTGCCAGCAGCATTCGGACAGGGGACAATGAGCAGTTCTTC. Translation gives CASSIRTGDNEQFF. This sequence joins TRBV11-3 and TRBJ2-1; 9 bases fit TRBD1. Germline trimming cut 5 bases from V and 5 bases from J; bases unmatched to any gene: 4. CDR3 size: 14 residues. Germline assignment: CDR1 SGHNT and CDR2 YENEEA.

This clone was observed once. The chain recombines TRBV11-2 with TRBJ1-2; D gene uncertain. The V gene's germline CDR1 is SGHAT and CDR2 FQNNGV. The V and J ends lost 0 bases and 0 bases respectively, with 11 bases between them. This CDR3 has 16 amino acids. The CDR3 DNA reads TGTGCCAGCAGCTTAGATCTGGGAAGGGCTAACTATGGCTACACCTTC. It specifies CASSLDLGRANYGYTF.

The chain links TRBV2 to TRBJ1-5; TRBD1 might be the D (5 bases). The CDR3 runs 15 residues. V lost 4 bases and J 6 bases, leaving 16 bases between the germline ends. Germline CDR1 and CDR2: SNHLY and FYNNEI. In nucleotides, the CDR3 is TGTGCCAGCAGTGCGGCTGGGCAGGGAATTCAGCCCCAGCATTTT. Translating gives CASSAAGQGIQPQHF.

V usage is TRBV28 and J usage is TRBJ2-7; 15 bases fit TRBD2. Trimming removed 6 bases from V and 12 bases from J; junction bases left unmatched: 9. Germline CDR1 MDHEN, CDR2 SYDVKM. The CDR3 runs 14 residues. CDR3 bases: TGTGCCAGCAGCCCCGGGACTAGCGGGAGGATTCGGTACTTC. This sequence encodes CASSPGTSGRIRYF.

V gene TRBV5-6 combines with J gene TRBJ1-5; D is unclear. The CDR3 has 14 amino acids. Trimming stripped 7 bases from V and 0 bases from J, with 11 bases between. Germline CDR1 and CDR2: SGHDT and YYEEEE. DNA of the CDR3: TGTGCCAGCCCCGGCCAGTCTAGCAATCAGCCCCAGCATTTT. Residues: CASPGQSSNQPQHF. The full variable domain, its missing parts supplied by reference TRBV5-6 and TRBJ1-5, is DAGVTQSPTHLIKTRGQQVTLRCSPKSGHDTVSWYQQALGQGPQFIFQYYEEEERQRGNFPDRFSGHQFPNYSSELNVNALLLGDSALYLCASPGQSSNQPQHFGDGTRLSIL.